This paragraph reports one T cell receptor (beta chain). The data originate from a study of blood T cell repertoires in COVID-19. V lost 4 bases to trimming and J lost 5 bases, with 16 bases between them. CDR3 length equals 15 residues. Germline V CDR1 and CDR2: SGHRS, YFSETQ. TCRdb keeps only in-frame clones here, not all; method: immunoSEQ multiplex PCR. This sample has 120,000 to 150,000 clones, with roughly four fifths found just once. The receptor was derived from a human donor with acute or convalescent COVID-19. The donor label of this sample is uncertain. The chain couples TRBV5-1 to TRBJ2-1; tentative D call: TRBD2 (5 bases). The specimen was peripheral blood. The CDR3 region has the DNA TGCGCCAGCAGCCTGAGGGTGGGTTACAACAATGAGCAGTTCTTC. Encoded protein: CASSLRVGYNNEQFF.